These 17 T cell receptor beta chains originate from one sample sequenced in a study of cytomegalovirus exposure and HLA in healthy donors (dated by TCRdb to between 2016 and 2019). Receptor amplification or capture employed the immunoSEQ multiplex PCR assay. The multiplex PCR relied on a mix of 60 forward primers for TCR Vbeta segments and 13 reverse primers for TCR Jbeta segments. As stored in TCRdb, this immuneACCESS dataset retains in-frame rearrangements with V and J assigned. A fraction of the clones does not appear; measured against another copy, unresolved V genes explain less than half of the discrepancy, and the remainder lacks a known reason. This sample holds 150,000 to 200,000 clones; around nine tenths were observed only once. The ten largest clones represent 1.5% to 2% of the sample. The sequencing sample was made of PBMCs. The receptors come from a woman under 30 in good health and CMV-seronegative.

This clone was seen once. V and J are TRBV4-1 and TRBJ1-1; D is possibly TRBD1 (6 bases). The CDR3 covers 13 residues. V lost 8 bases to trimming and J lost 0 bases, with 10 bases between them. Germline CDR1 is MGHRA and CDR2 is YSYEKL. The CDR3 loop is CASHTGLNTEAFF. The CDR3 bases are TGCGCCAGCCATACAGGGTTGAACACTGAAGCTTTCTTT.

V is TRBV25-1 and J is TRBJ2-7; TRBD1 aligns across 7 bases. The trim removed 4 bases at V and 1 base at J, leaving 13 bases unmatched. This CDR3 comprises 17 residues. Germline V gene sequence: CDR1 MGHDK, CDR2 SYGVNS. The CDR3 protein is CASSATLGTGVSYEQYF. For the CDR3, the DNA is TGTGCCAGCAGTGCTACCCTCGGAACAGGGGTATCCTACGAGCAGTACTTC.

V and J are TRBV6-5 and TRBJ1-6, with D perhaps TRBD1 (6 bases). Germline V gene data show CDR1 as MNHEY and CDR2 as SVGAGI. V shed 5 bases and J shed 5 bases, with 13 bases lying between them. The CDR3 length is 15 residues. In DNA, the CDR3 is TGTGCCAGCAGTCGCGCAGGGGAGAATAATTCACCCCTCCACTTT. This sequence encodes CASSRAGENNSPLHF.

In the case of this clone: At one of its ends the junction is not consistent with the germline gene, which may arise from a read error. The CDR3 coding sequence is TGTGCCAGCAGCTCAATGCCGGGACAGGGGTTACATGGAAACATCATATATTTT. Translating gives CASSSMPGQGLHGNIIYF. The rearrangement links TRBV5-5 to TRBJ1-3; 10 nucleotides agree with TRBD1. The V gene's germline CDR1 is SGHKS and CDR2 YYEKEE (reference sequence). CDR3 size: 18 residues.

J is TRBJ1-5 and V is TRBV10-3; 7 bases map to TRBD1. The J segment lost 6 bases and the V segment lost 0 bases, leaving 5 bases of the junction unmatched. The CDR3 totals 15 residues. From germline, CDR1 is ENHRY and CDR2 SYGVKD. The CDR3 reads CAISESGGGLQPQHF. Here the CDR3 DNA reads TGTGCCATCAGTGAGTCTGGAGGGGGCCTTCAGCCCCAGCATTTT.

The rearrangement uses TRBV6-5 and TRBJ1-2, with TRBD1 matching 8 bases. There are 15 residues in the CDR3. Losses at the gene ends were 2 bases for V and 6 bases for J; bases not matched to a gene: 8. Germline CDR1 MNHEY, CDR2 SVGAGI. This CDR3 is CASSYATQGADGYTF. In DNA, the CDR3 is TGTGCCAGCAGTTACGCTACCCAGGGGGCAGATGGCTACACCTTC.

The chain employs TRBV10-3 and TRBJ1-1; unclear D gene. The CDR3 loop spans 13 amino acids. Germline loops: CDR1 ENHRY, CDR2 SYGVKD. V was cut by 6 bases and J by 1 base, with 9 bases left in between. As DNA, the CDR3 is TGTGCCATCAGGTCCCAGGAGAACACTGAAGCTTTCTTT. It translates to CAIRSQENTEAFF.

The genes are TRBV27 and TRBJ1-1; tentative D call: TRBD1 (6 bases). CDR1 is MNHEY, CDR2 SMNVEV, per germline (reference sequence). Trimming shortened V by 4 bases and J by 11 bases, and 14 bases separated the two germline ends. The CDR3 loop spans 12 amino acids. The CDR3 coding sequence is TGTGCCAGCAGTTCCACGAGTGGACAGGCTTTCTTT. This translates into CASSSTSGQAFF.

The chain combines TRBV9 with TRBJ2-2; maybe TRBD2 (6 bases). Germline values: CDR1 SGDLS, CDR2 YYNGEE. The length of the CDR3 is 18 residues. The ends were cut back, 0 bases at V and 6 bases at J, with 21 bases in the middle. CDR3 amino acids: CASSVGRGRDPSPGELFF. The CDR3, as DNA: TGTGCCAGCAGCGTAGGAAGAGGGCGGGACCCTTCGCCCGGGGAGCTGTTTTTT. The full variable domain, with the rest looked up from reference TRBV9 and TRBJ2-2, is DSGVTQTPKHLITATGQRVTLRCSPRSGDLSVYWYQQSLDQGLQFLIQYYNGEERAKGNILERFSAQQFPDLHSELNLSSLELGDSALYFCASSVGRGRDPSPGELFFGEGSRLTVL.

The CDR3 sequence is CASSLRTNGGGELFF. The CDR3 DNA reads as TGTGCCAGCAGCTTAAGGACAAACGGTGGCGGGGAGCTGTTTTTT. The chain is built from TRBV7-2 and TRBJ2-2; D possibly corresponds to TRBD1 (5 bases). V lost 2 bases, J lost 7 bases, and 14 bases lay in between. CDR3 length equals 15 residues. Germline-derived CDR1 and CDR2 are SGHTA and FQGNSA.

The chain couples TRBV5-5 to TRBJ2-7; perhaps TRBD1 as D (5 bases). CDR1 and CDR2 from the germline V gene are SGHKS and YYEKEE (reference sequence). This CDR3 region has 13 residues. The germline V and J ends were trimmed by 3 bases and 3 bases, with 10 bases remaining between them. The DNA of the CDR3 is TGTGCCAGCAGCTCCGACAGTTACTACGAGCAGTACTTC. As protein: CASSSDSYYEQYF.

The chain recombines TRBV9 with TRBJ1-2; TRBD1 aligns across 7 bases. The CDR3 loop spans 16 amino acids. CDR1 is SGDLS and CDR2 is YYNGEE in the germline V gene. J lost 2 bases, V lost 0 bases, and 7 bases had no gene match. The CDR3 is CASSVAQGGANYGYTF. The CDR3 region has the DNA TGTGCCAGCAGCGTAGCTCAGGGGGGCGCGAACTATGGCTACACCTTC.

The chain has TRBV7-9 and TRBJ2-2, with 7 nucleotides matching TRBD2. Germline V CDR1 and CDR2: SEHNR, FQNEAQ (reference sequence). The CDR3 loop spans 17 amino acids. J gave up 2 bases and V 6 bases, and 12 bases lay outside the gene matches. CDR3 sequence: CASRPPRDYRNTGELFF. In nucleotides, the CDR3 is TGTGCCAGCAGGCCCCCGAGGGACTACCGAAACACCGGGGAGCTGTTTTTT.

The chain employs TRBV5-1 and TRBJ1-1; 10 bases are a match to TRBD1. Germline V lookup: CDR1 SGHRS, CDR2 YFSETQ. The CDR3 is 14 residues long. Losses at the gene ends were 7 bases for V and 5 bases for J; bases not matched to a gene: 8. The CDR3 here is CASSSRDRGTEAFF. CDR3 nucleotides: TGCGCCAGCTCATCCCGGGACAGGGGAACTGAAGCTTTCTTT.

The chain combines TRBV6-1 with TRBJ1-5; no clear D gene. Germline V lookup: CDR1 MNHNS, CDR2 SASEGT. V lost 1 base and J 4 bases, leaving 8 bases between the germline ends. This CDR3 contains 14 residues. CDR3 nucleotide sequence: TGTGCCAGCAGTGAAGGACTTACTAATCAGCCCCAGCATTTT. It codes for CASSEGLTNQPQHF.

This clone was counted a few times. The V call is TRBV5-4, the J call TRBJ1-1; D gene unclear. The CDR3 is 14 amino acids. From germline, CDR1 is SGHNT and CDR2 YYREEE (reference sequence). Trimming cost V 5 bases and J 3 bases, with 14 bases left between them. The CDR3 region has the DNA TGTGCCAGCAGTTCTTTACAGCCGGACACTGAAGCTTTCTTT. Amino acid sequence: CASSSLQPDTEAFF.

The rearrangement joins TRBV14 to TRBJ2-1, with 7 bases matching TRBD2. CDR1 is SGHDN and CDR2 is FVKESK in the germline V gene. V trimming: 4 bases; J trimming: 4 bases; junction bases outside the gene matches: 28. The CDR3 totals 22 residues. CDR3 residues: CASSRHRGEGPLLYSHYNEQFF. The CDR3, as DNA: TGTGCCAGCAGCCGTCATCGGGGGGAAGGACCACTCCTCTACTCGCATTACAATGAGCAGTTCTTC.